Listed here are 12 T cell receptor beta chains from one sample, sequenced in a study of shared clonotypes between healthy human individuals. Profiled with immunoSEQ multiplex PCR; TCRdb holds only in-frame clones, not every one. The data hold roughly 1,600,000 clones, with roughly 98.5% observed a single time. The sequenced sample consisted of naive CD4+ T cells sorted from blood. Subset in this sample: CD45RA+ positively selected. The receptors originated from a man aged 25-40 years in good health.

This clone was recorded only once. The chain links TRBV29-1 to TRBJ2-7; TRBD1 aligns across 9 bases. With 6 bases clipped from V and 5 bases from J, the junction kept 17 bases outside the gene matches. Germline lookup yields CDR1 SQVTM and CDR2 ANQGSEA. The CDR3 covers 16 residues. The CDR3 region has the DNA TGCAGCGTCCCTCTTCATGGGGGACAGGGAGGCGACGAGCAGTACTTC. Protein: CSVPLHGGQGGDEQYF.

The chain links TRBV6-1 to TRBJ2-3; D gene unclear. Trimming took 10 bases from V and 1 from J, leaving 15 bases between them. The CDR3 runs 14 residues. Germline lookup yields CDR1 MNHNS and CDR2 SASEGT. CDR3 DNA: TGTGCCACCATAGTACCGATGGGCACAGATACGCAGTATTTT. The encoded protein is CATIVPMGTDTQYF.

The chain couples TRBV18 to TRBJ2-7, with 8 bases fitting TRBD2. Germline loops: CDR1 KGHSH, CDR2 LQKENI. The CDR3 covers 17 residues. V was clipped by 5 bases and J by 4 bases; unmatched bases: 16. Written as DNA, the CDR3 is TGTGCCAGCTCAGGTTTGGAGGTGGTAGCGGGATCTTACGAGCAGTACTTC. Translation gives CASSGLEVVAGSYEQYF.

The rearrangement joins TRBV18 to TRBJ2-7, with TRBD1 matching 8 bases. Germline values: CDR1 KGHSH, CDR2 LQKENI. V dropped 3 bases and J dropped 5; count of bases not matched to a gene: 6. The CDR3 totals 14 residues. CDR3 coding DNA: TGTGCCAGCTCACCTACAGGGGGTGGAAACGAGCAGTACTTC. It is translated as CASSPTGGGNEQYF.

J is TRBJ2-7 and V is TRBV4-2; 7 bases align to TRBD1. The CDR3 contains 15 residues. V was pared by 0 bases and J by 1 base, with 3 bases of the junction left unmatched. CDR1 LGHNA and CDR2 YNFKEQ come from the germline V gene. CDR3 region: CASSQEGGASYEQYF. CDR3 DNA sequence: TGTGCCAGCAGCCAAGAAGGGGGCGCATCCTACGAGCAGTACTTC.

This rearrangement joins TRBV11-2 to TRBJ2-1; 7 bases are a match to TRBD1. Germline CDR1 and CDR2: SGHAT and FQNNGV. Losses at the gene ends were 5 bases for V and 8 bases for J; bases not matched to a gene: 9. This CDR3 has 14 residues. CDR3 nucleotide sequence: TGTGCCAGCAGCATTAGAGTACAGGGGCATGAGCAGTTCTTC. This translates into CASSIRVQGHEQFF.

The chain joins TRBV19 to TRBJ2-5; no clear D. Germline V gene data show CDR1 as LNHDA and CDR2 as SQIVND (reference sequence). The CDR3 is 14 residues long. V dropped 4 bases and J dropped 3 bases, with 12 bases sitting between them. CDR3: CASSSPLREETQYF. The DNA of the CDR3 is TGTGCCAGTAGTAGCCCACTCCGGGAAGAGACCCAGTACTTC.

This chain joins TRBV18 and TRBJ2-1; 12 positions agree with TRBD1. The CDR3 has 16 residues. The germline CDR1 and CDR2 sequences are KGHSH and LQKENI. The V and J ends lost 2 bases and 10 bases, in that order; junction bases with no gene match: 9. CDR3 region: CASSPRNSGTGGEQFF. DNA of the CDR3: TGTGCCAGCTCACCAAGGAACTCCGGGACAGGGGGCGAGCAGTTCTTC. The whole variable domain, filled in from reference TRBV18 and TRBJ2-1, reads NAGVMQNPRHLVRRRGQEARLRCSPMKGHSHVYWYRQLPEEGLKFMVYLQKENIIDESGMPKERFSAEFPKEGPSILRIQQVVRGDSAAYFCASSPRNSGTGGEQFFGPGTRLTVL.

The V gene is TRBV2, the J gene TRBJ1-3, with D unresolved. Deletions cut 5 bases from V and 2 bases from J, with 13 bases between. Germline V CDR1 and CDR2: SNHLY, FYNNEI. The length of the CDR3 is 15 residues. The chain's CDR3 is CASSLAWGTGNTIYF. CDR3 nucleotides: TGTGCCAGCAGTCTAGCCTGGGGAACTGGAAACACCATATATTTT.

The CDR3 sequence: CASSSGLHTDTQYF. In DNA, the CDR3 is TGTGCCAGCAGCTCGGGACTACACACAGATACGCAGTATTTT. This chain links TRBV5-5 with TRBJ2-3, with 7 bases lining up with TRBD2. The trim removed 3 bases at V and 2 bases at J, leaving 3 bases unmatched. CDR1 is SGHKS and CDR2 is YYEKEE in the germline V gene (reference sequence). The CDR3 runs 14 residues.

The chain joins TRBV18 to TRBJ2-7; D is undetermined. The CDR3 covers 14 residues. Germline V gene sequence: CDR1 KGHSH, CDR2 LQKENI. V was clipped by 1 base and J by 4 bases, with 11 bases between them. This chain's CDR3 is CASSPLQSEYEQYF. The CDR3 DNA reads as TGTGCCAGCTCACCACTTCAATCCGAGTACGAGCAGTACTTC.

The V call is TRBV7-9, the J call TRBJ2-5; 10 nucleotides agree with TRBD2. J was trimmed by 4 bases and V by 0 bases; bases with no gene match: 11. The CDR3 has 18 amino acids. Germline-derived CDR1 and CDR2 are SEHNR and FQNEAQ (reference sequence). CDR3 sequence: CASSLAAVPSGRGETQYF. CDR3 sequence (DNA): TGTGCCAGCAGCTTAGCGGCCGTTCCTAGCGGGAGAGGAGAGACCCAGTACTTC.